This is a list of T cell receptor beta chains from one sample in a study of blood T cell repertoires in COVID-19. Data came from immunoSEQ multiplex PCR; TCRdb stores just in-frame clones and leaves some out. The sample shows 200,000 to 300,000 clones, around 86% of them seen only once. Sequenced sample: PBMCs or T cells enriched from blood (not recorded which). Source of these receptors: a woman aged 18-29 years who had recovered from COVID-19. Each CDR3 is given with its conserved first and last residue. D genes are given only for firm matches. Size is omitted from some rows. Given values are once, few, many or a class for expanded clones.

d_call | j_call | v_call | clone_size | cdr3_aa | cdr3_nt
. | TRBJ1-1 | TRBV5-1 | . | CASSLRSFLGRAEAFF | TGCGCCAGCAGCTTGAGATCGTTTCTTGGGCGAGCTGAAGCTTTCTTT
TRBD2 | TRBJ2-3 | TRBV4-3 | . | CASSQDWSRTSGATDTQYF | TGCGCCAGCAGCCAAGATTGGAGTAGGACTAGCGGAGCCACAGATACGCAGTATTTT
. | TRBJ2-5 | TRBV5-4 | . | CASSLDPLGETQYF | TGTGCCAGCAGCTTGGACCCCCTCGGGGAGACCCAGTACTTC
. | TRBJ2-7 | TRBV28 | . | CASSLTLWGDSTYEQYF | TGTGCCAGCAGTTTAACCTTATGGGGGGACAGCACCTACGAGCAGTACTTC
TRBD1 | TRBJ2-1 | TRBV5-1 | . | CASSSNRDRGHNEQFF | TGCGCCAGCAGCTCGAACCGGGACAGGGGTCACAATGAGCAGTTCTTC
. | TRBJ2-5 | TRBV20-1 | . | CSASVRRDNQETQYF | TGCAGTGCTAGTGTTCGCAGGGACAACCAAGAGACCCAGTACTTC
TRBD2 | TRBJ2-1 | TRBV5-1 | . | CASRPASGTSFDEQFF | TGCGCCAGCAGACCTGCCTCCGGGACTAGCTTTGATGAGCAGTTCTTC
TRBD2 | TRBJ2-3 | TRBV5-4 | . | CASSLGLVRLAGDGDTQYF | TGTGCCAGCAGCTTGGGTTTAGTTAGACTAGCGGGAGATGGAGATACGCAGTATTTT
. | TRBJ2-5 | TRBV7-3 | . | CASSSDRQETQYF | TGTGCCAGCAGTTCCGACAGACAAGAGACCCAGTACTTC
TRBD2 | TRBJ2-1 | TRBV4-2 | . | CASSQVAGGYNEQFF | TGTGCCAGCAGCCAAGTAGCGGGAGGGTACAATGAGCAGTTCTTC
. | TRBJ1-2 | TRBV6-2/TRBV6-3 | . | CASSYLSSNYGYTF | TGTGCCAGCAGTTACCTCTCGAGCAACTATGGCTACACCTTC
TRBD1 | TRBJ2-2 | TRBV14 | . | CASSPIMTGVAGELFF | TGTGCCAGCAGCCCAATAATGACAGGGGTGGCCGGGGAGCTGTTTTTT
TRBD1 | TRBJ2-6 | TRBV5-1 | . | CASSFRDRAVEGANVLTF | TGCGCCAGCAGCTTCCGGGACAGGGCGGTGGAAGGGGCCAACGTCCTGACTTTC
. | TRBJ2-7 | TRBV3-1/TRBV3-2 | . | CASSQVGQAPSEQYF | TGTGCCAGCAGCCAAGTAGGCCAGGCCCCCTCCGAGCAGTACTTC
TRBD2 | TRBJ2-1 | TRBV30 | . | CAWRTSGRAVDEQFF | TGTGCCTGGAGAACTAGCGGGAGGGCGGTAGATGAGCAGTTCTTC
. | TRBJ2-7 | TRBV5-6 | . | CASSLATVPTYEQYF | TGTGCCAGCAGCTTGGCCACGGTGCCCACCTACGAGCAGTACTTC
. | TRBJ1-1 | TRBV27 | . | CASSLEGIGTEAFF | TGTGCCAGCAGTTTAGAGGGAATAGGGACTGAAGCTTTCTTT
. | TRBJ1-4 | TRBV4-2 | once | CASSQPGDEKLFF | TGTGCCAGCAGCCAACCCGGGGATGAAAAACTGTTTTTT
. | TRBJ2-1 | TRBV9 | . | CASSVRTDHNEQFF | TGTGCCAGCAGCGTAAGGACAGATCACAATGAGCAGTTCTTC
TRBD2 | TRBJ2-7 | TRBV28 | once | CASSLWAGSGSSYEQYF | TGTGCCAGCAGTTTATGGGCTGGGAGCGGGAGTTCCTACGAGCAGTACTTC
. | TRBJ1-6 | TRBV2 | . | CASSSNSPLHF | TGTGCCAGCAGTTCAAATTCACCCCTCCACTTT
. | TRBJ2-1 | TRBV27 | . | CASTLGGGYNEQFF | TGTGCCAGCACCCTAGGGGGGGGGTACAATGAGCAGTTCTTC
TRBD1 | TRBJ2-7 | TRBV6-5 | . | CASSYAPGTGGYEQYF | TGTGCCAGCAGTTACGCGCCCGGGACAGGGGGGTACGAGCAGTACTTC
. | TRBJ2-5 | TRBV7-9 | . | CASSPGQETQYF | TGTGCCAGCAGCCCGGGGCAAGAGACCCAGTACTTC
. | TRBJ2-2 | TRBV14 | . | CASSQDTGLTGELFF | TGTGCCAGCAGCCAAGATACAGGGCTGACCGGGGAGCTGTTTTTT
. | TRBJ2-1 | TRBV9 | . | CASSVAGGPAYNEQFF | TGTGCCAGCAGCGTAGCCGGAGGTCCCGCCTACAATGAGCAGTTCTTC
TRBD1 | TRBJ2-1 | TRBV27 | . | CASSWGNSDRGGNEQFF | TGTGCCAGCAGTTGGGGGAATTCGGACAGGGGAGGCAATGAGCAGTTCTTC
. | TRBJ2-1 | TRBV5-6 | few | CASSLWGAYNEQFF | TGTGCCAGCAGCTTGTGGGGGGCCTACAATGAGCAGTTCTTC
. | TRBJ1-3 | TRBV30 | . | CAGWTALSGNTIYF | TGTGCCGGATGGACAGCTCTCTCTGGAAACACCATATATTTT
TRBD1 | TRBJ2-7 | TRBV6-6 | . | CASRQGQGDYEQYF | TGTGCCAGCAGACAGGGACAGGGTGATTACGAGCAGTACTTC
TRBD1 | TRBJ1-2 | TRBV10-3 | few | CAISESNRNRGHYGYTF | TGTGCCATCAGTGAGTCGAACAGGAACAGGGGGCACTATGGCTACACCTTC
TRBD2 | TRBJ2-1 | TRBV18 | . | CASSPRLRTSGGDRNEQFF | TGTGCCAGCTCACCGAGATTAAGGACTAGCGGGGGTGACAGGAATGAGCAGTTCTTC
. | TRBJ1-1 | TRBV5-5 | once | CASSLAPGNTEAFF | TGTGCCAGCAGCTTGGCCCCGGGGAACACTGAAGCTTTCTTT
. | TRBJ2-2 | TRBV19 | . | CASSIPRQTGELFF | TGTGCCAGTAGTATTCCCCGACAGACCGGGGAGCTGTTTTTT
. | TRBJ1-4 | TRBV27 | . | CASSRQRGEKLFF | TGTGCCAGCAGTCGGCAGCGGGGTGAAAAACTGTTTTTT
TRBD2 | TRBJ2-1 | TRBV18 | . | CASSPRVLAGGPKDNEQFF | TGTGCCAGCTCACCACGAGTCCTAGCGGGAGGGCCTAAGGACAATGAGCAGTTCTTC
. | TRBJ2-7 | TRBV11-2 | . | CASSLDPRSRYEQYF | TGTGCCAGCAGCTTAGATCCGCGGAGCAGATACGAGCAGTACTTC
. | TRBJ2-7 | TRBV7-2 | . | CASSLALTGAYEQYF | TGTGCCAGCAGCTTAGCTTTGACAGGTGCCTACGAGCAGTACTTC
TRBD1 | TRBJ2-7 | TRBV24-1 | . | CATSGTGTAGYEQYF | TGTGCCACCAGTGGTACCGGGACAGCTGGGTACGAGCAGTACTTC
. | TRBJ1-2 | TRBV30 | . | CAWTPLRVIGGYTF | TGTGCCTGGACCCCCCTGCGGGTAATTGGAGGCTACACCTTC
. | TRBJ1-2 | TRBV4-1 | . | CASSQGQTGLYGYTF | TGCGCCAGCAGCCAAGGGCAGACAGGTTTATATGGCTACACCTTC
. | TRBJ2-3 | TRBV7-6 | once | CASSLEGGPYTDTQYF | TGTGCCAGCAGCTTAGAAGGCGGGCCCTACACAGATACGCAGTATTTT
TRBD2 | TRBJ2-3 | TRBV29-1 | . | CSVEGAGERSIDTQYF | TGCAGCGTTGAAGGCGCGGGAGAAAGGTCCATAGATACGCAGTATTTT
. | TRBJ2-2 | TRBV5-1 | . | CASSLVGTDPNTGELFF | TGCGCCAGCAGCTTGGTGGGGACTGACCCGAACACCGGGGAGCTGTTTTTT
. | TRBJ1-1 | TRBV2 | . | CASLADRSNTEAFF | TGTGCCAGCCTCGCCGACAGATCGAACACTGAAGCTTTCTTT
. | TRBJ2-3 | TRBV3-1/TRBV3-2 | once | CASGSVSVDTQYF | TGTGCCAGCGGTAGCGTAAGTGTAGATACGCAGTATTTT
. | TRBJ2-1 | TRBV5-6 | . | CASSRHYEQFF | TGTGCCAGCAGCCGACACTATGAGCAGTTCTTC
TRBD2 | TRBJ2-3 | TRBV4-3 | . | CASSQGTGGGLITDTQYF | TGCGCCAGCAGCCAAGGCACCGGGGGGGGCCTAATCACAGATACGCAGTATTTT
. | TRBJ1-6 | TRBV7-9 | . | CASSLAAYNSPLHF | TGTGCCAGCAGCTTAGCAGCTTATAATTCACCCCTCCACTTT
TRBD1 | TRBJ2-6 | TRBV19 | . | CASSASGQFEIASGANVLTF | TGTGCCAGTAGTGCCTCGGGACAGTTCGAGATTGCCTCTGGGGCCAACGTCCTGACTTTC
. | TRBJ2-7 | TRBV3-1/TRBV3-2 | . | CASTKQAGSSYEQYF | TGTGCCAGCACCAAGCAAGCGGGCAGCTCCTACGAGCAGTACTTC
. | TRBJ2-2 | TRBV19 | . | CATRTAQVTGELFF | TGTGCCACCAGGACAGCCCAGGTCACCGGGGAGCTGTTTTTT
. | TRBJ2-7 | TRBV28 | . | CASSSGGAWIHSYEQYF | TGTGCCAGCAGTTCAGGAGGGGCCTGGATCCACTCCTACGAGCAGTACTTC
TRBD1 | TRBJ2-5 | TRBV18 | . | CASSPTGNQETQYF | TGTGCCAGCTCACCGACAGGGAACCAAGAGACCCAGTACTTC
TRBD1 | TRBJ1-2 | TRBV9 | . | CASSVGAGQGGSGYTF | TGTGCCAGCAGCGTAGGAGCCGGACAGGGGGGTTCGGGCTACACCTTC